This T cell receptor (beta chain) was sequenced for a study of T cells after somatic rescue of genetic block. The assay was immunoSEQ multiplex PCR, and TCRdb's table has in-frame clones only and misses some. The sample shows approximately 110,000 clones, 80% to 95% of them seen only once. The receptor was derived from a woman aged 18-29 years. Sample: peripheral blood mononuclear cells (PBMCs).

CDR3 in amino acids: CASSLVVPGFHPSEQYF. The CDR3 DNA is TGTGCCAGCAGCTTAGTGGTCCCAGGGTTCCATCCCTCCGAGCAGTACTTC. This rearrangement joins TRBV11-2 to TRBJ2-7; maybe TRBD1 (5 bases). CDR1 and CDR2 (germline): SGHAT, FQNNGV. The CDR3 has 17 amino acids. V shed 1 base and J shed 6 bases, with 22 bases lying between them.